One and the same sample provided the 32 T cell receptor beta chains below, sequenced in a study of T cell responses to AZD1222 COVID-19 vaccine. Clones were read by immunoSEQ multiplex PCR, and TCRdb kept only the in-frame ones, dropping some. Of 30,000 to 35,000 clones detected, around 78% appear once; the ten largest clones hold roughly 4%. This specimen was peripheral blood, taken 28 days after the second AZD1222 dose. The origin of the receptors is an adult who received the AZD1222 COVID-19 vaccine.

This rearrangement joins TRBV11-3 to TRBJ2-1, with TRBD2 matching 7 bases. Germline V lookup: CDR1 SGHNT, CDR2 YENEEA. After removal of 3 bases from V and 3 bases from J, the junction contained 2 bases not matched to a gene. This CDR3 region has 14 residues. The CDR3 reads CASSLSGNYNEQFF. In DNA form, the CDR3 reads TGTGCCAGCAGCTTGAGCGGGAACTACAATGAGCAGTTCTTC.

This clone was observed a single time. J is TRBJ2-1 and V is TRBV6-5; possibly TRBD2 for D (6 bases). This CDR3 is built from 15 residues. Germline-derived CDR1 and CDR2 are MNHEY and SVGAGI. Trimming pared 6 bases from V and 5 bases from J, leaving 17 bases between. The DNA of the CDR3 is TGTGCCAGCAGGGGGGGTTTTCGTCGCAACAATGAGCAGTTCTTC. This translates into CASRGGFRRNNEQFF.

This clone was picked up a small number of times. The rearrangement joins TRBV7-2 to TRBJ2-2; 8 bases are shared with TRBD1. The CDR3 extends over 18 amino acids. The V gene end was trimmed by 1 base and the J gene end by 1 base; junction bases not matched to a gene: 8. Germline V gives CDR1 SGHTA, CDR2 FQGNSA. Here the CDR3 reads CASSLENTGGLNTGELFF. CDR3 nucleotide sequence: TGTGCCAGCAGCTTAGAAAACACAGGGGGACTGAACACCGGGGAGCTGTTTTTT.

The CDR3 spells CASIKTGTGASEQYF. CDR3 nucleotides: TGTGCCAGCATTAAAACCGGGACAGGGGCCTCCGAGCAGTACTTC. This chain joins TRBV6-5 and TRBJ2-7; 10 nucleotides align to TRBD1. The J segment lost 6 bases and the V segment lost 7 bases, leaving 12 bases of the junction unmatched. The germline gives CDR1 MNHEY, CDR2 SVGAGI. There are 15 residues in the CDR3.

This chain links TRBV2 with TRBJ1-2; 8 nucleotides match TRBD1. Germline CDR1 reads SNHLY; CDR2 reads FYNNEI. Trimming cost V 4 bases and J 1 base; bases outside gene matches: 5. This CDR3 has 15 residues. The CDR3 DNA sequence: TGTGCCAGCAGTGCTGGACAGGGTTTTAACTATGGCTACACCTTC. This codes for CASSAGQGFNYGYTF.

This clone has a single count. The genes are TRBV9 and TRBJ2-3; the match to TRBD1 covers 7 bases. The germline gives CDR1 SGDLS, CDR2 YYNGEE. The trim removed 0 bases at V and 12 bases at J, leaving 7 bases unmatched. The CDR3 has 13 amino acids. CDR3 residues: CASSVAGTVTQYF. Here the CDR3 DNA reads TGTGCCAGCAGCGTAGCCGGGACAGTCACTCAGTATTTT.

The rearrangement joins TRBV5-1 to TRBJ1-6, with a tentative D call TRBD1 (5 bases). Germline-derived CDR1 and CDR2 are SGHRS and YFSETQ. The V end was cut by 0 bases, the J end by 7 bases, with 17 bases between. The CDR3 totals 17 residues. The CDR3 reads CASSLVGGAVGNSPLHF. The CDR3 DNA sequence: TGCGCCAGCAGCTTGGTAGGCGGGGCCGTTGGGAATTCACCCCTCCACTTT. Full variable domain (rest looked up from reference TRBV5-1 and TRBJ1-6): KAGVTQTPRYLIKTRGQQVTLSCSPISGHRSVSWYQQTPGQGLQFLFEYFSETQRNKGNFPGRFSGRQFSNSRSEMNVSTLELGDSALYLCASSLVGGAVGNSPLHFGNGTRLTVT.

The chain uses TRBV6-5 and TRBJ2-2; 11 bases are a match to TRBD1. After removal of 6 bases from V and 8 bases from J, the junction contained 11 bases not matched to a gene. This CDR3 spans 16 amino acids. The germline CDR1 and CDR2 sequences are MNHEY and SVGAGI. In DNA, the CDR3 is TGTGCCAGCAGCTACGGACAGGGGGCGGGGGAAGGGGAGCTGTTTTTT. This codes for CASSYGQGAGEGELFF.

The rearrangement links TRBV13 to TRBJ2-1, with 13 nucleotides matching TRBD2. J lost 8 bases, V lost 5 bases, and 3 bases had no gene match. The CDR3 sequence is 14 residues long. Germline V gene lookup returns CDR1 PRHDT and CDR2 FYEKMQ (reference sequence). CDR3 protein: CASSRTSGSYEQFF. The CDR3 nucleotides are TGTGCCAGCAGCCGGACTAGCGGGAGTTATGAGCAGTTCTTC.

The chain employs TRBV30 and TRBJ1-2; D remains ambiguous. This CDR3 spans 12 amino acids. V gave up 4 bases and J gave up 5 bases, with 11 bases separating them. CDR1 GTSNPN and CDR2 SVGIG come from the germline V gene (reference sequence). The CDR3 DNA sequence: TGTGCCTGGACGGTTTCGGGGTATGGCTACACCTTC. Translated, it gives CAWTVSGYGYTF.

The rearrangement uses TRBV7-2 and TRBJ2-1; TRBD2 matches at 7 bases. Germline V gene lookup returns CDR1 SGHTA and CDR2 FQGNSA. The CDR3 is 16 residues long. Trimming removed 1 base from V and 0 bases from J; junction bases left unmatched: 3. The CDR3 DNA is TGTGCCAGCAGCTTAGTGGGGACTACCTCCTACAATGAGCAGTTCTTC. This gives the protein CASSLVGTTSYNEQFF.

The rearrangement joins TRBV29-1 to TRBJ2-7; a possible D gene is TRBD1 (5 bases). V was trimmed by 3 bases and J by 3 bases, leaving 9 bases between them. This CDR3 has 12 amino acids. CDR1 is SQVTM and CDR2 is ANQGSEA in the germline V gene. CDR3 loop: CSVEVQDYEQYF. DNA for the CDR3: TGCAGCGTTGAGGTACAGGACTACGAGCAGTACTTC.

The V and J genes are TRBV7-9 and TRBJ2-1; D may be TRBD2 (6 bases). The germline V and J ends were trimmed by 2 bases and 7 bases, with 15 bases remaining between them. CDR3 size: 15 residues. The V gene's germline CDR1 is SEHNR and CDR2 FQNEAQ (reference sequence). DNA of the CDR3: TGTGCCAGCAGCTTATGGGGGGAGGCCCGTAATGAGCAGTTCTTC. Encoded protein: CASSLWGEARNEQFF.

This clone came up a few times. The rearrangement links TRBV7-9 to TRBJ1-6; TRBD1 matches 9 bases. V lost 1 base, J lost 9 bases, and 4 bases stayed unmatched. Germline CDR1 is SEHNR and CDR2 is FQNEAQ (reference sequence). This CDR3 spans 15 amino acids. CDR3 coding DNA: TGTGCCAGCAGCTTAGTCGTACAGGGGGCTTCACCCCTCCACTTT. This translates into CASSLVVQGASPLHF.

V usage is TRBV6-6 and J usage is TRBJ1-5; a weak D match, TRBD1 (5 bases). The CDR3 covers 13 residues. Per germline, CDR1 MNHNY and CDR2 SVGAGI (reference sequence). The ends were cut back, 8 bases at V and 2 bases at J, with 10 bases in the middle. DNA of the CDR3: TGTGCCAGCGGGGACGGAGGCAATCAGCCCCAGCATTTT. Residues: CASGDGGNQPQHF.

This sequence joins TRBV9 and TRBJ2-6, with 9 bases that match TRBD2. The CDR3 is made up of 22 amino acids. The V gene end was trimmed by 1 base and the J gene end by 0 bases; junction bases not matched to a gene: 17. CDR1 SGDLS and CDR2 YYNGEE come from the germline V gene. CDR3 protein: CASSVSPAGGRLDYSGANVLTF. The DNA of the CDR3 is TGTGCCAGCAGCGTATCACCAGCGGGAGGCCGATTGGACTACTCTGGGGCCAACGTCCTGACTTTC.

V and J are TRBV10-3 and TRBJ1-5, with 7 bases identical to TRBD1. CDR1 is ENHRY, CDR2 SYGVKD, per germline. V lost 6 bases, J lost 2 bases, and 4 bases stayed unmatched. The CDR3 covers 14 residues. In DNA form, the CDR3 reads TGTGCCATCAGCGGGCAGGGGGGCAATCAGCCCCAGCATTTT. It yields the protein CAISGQGGNQPQHF.

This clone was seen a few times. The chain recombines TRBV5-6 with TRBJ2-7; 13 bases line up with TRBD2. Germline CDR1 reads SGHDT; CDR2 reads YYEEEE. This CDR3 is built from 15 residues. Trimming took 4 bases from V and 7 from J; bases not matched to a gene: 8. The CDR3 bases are TGTGCCAGCAGCCGATGGACTAGCGGGAGACGTGAGCAGTACGTC. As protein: CASSRWTSGRREQYV.

The CDR3 sequence is CASSYSETGELFF. DNA of the CDR3: TGTGCCAGCAGTTACTCAGAGACCGGGGAGCTGTTTTTT. V gene TRBV6-2 or TRBV6-3 combines with J gene TRBJ2-2; no clear D gene. Germline values: CDR1 MNHEY, CDR2 SVGEGT. With 0 bases removed from V and 5 bases from J, the gap between germline ends came to 4 bases. This CDR3 spans 13 amino acids.

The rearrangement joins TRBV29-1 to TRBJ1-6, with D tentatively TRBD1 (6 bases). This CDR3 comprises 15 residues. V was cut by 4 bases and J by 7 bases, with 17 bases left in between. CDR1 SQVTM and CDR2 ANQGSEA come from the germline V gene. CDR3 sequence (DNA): TGCAGCGTTGTTGAAGGGGGGTCAGGGAATTCACCCCTCCACTTT. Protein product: CSVVEGGSGNSPLHF.

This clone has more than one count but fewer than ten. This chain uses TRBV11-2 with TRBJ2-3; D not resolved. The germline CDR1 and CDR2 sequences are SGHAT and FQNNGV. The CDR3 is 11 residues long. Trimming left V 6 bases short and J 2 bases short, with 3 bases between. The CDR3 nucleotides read TGTGCCAGCAGACACACAGATACGCAGTATTTT. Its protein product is CASRHTDTQYF.

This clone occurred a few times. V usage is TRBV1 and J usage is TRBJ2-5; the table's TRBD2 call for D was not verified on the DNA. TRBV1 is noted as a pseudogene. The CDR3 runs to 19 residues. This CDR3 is CTSSQTPGTSGSTRETQYF. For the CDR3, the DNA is TGCACCAGCAGCCAAACCCCCGGGACTAGCGGGAGTACACGCGAGACCCAGTACTTC.

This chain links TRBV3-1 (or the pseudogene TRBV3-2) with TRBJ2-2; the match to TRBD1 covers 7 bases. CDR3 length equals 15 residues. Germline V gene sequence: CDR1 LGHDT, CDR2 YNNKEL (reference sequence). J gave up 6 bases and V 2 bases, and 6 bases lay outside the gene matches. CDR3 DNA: TGTGCCAGCAGCCAAAGGTACAGGGGTTCCGGGGAGCTGTTTTTT. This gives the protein CASSQRYRGSGELFF.

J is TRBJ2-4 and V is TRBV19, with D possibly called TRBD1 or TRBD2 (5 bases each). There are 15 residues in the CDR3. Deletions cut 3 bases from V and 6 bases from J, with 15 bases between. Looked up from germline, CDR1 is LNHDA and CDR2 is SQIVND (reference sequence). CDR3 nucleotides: TGTGCCAGTAGTATCCTATCGGGACGGGGAAACATTCAGTACTTC. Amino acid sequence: CASSILSGRGNIQYF.

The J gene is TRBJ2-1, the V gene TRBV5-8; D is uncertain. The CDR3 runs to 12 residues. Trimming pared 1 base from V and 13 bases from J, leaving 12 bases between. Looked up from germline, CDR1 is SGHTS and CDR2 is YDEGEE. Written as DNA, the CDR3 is TGTGCCAGCAGCTTGATCCCCGCCCCTCAGTTCTTC. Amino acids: CASSLIPAPQFF.

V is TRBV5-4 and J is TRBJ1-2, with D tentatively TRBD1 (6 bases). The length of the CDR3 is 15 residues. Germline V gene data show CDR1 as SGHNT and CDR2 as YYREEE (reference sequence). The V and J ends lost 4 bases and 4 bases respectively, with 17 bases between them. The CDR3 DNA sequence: TGTGCCAGCAGCGCCCCAAATGGGGACATCTATGGCTACACCTTC. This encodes CASSAPNGDIYGYTF.

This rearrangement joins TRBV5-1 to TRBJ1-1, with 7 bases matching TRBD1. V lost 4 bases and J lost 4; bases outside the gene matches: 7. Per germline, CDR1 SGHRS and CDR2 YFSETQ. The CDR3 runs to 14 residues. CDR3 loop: CASSDSSGGTEAFF. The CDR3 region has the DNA TGCGCCAGCAGCGACTCTTCAGGGGGCACTGAAGCTTTCTTT.

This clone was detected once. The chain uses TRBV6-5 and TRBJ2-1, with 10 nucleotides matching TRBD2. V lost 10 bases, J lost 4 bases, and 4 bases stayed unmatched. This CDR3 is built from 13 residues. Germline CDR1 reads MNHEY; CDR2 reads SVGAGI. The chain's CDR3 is CATERGGYNEQFF. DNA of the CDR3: TGTGCCACCGAGCGGGGGGGATACAATGAGCAGTTCTTC.

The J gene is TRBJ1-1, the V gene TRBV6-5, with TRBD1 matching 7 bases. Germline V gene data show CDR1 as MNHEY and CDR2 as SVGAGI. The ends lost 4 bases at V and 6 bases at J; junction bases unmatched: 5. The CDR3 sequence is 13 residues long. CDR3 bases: TGTGCCAGCAGTTCCCCCGGGACAGCTGAAGCTTTCTTT. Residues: CASSSPGTAEAFF.

The CDR3 DNA reads as TGTGCCACCAGTGACCCCGGGACACACCAAGAGACCCAGTACTTC. This translates into CATSDPGTHQETQYF. J is TRBJ2-5 and V is TRBV24-1; the D gene is possibly TRBD1 (6 bases). Germline CDR1 KGHDR, CDR2 SFDVKD. CDR3 length: 15 amino acids. V gave up 4 bases and J gave up 0 bases, with 11 bases separating them.

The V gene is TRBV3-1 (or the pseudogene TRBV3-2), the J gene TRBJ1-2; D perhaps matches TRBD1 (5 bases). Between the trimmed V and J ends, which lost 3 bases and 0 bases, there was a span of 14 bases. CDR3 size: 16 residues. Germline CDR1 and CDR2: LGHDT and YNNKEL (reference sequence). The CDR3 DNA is TGTGCCAGCAGCCAGGTTCAGGGTTCTGCTAACTATGGCTACACCTTC. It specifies CASSQVQGSANYGYTF.

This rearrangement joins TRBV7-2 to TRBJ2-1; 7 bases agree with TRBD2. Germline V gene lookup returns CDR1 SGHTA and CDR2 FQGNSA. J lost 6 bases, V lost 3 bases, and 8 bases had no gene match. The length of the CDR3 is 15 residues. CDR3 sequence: CASSFLRDYFNEQFF. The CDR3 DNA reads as TGTGCCAGCAGCTTTCTGCGGGACTACTTCAATGAGCAGTTCTTC.